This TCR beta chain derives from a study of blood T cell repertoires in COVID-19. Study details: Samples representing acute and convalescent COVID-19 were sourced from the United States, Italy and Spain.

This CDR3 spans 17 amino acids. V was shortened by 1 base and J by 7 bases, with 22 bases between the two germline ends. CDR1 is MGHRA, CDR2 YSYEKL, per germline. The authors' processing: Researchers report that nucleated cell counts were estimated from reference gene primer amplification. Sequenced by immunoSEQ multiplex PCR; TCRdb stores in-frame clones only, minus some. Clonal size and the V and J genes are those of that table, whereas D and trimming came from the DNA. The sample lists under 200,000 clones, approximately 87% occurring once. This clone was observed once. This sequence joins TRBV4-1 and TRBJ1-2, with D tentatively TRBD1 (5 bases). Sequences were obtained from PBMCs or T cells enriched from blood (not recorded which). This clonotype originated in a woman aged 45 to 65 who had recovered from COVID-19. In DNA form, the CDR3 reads TGCGCCAGCAGCCAAGTACCCGGGGGGGGAGCAGGCACTGGCTACACCTTC. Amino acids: CASSQVPGGGAGTGYTF.